The 14 T cell receptor beta chains in this list originate from one sample, sequenced in a study of blood T cells in healthy people across ages. Together with a sample-barcoded 5' primer, a J-beta primer mix was included in a second PCR lasting 7 to 11 cycles. TCRdb ran MiXCR on the 5' RACE reads and lists one entry per CDR3 protein. The repertoire includes approximately 790,000 distinct CDR3 sequences, around 62% of them detected once, and roughly a quarter sits in the top ten. Sequencing was carried out using blood. These receptors came from a young man in good health.

This clonotype was counted only a few times. This chain connects TRBV4-2 to TRBJ2-1; 10 positions agree with TRBD2. The CDR3 spans 16 residues. Germline CDR1 LGHNA, CDR2 YNFKEQ. The V and J ends lost 0 bases and 4 bases, in that order; junction bases with no gene match: 3. CDR3 sequence: CASSQESSGGYNEQFF. The CDR3 DNA reads as TGTGCCAGCAGCCAAGAATCTAGCGGGGGATACAATGAGCAGTTCTTC.

This clonotype was seen only a few times. The chain recombines TRBV20-1 with TRBJ1-5, with D possibly TRBD1 on 6 matching bases. Germline CDR1 is DFQATT and CDR2 is SNEGSKA (reference sequence). This CDR3 spans 14 amino acids. V dropped 6 bases and J dropped 1 base, with 13 bases sitting between them. CDR3 region: CSAVQGGSNQPQHF. The CDR3, as DNA: TGCAGTGCCGTACAGGGAGGAAGCAATCAGCCCCAGCATTTT.

The chain employs TRBV5-8 and TRBJ2-7; TRBD2 matches 14 bases. V dropped 4 bases and J dropped 4; count of bases not matched to a gene: 7. CDR3 length: 16 residues. Germline V gene data show CDR1 as SGHTS and CDR2 as YDEGEE. The chain's CDR3 is CASSTGLAGGRYEQYF. CDR3 bases: TGTGCCAGCAGCACCGGACTAGCGGGGGGTAGGTACGAGCAGTACTTC.

The V and J genes are TRBV12-3 or TRBV12-4 and TRBJ2-1; D might be TRBD2 (5 bases). Deletions cut 6 bases from V and 0 bases from J, with 12 bases between. The CDR3 covers 15 residues. The CDR3 region has the DNA TGTGCCAGCAGGCCCGGGGTTCTCTCCTACAATGAGCAGTTCTTC. This encodes CASRPGVLSYNEQFF.

The rearrangement joins TRBV29-1 to TRBJ2-7; D perhaps matches TRBD2 (7 bases). Trimming shortened V by 7 bases and J by 5 bases, and 15 bases separated the two germline ends. CDR3 size: 12 residues. Germline CDR1 reads SQVTM; CDR2 reads ANQGSEA. This CDR3 is CSANGGLDEQYF. Written as DNA, the CDR3 is TGCAGCGCCAACGGGGGGCTTGACGAGCAGTACTTC.

The chain links TRBV7-9 to TRBJ1-1; 8 nucleotides agree with TRBD1. CDR1 SEHNR and CDR2 FQNEAQ come from the germline V gene (reference sequence). The junction had 7 bases not matched to a gene; V was cut back by 3 bases and J by 4 bases. This CDR3 spans 15 amino acids. CDR3 loop: CASSFRQGLGTEAFF. CDR3 coding DNA: TGTGCCAGCAGCTTTCGACAGGGGTTGGGCACTGAAGCTTTCTTT.

J is TRBJ1-6 and V is TRBV28; the D is unclear. The V and J ends lost 3 bases and 9 bases respectively, with 3 bases between them. Germline CDR1 is MDHEN and CDR2 is SYDVKM. This CDR3 region has 11 residues. The CDR3 DNA reads TGTGCCAGCAGTTTTCTTTCACCCCTCCACTTT. Its translation is CASSFLSPLHF. Combining the CDR3 with reference TRBV28 and TRBJ1-6 gives the whole variable domain DVKVTQSSRYLVKRTGEKVFLECVQDMDHENMFWYRQDPGLGLRLIYFSYDVKMKEKGDIPEGYSVSREKKERFSLILESASTNQTSMYLCASSFLSPLHFGNGTRLTVT.

The chain combines TRBV20-1 with TRBJ1-5, with 7 bases fitting TRBD1. In germline, CDR1 is DFQATT, CDR2 SNEGSKA (reference sequence). J lost 7 bases, V lost 1 base, and 10 bases had no gene match. This CDR3 region has 15 residues. The CDR3 DNA follows: TGCAGTGCTAGAGGGTTGGGACAGATGGAGCAGCCCCAGCATTTT. It specifies CSARGLGQMEQPQHF.

V gene TRBV29-1 combines with J gene TRBJ1-1; TRBD1 aligns across 10 bases. The CDR3 runs 13 residues. The junction had 3 bases not matched to a gene; V was cut back by 5 bases and J by 3 bases. Per the germline V gene, CDR1 is SQVTM and CDR2 is ANQGSEA. This chain's CDR3 is CSVLGTGDTEAFF. DNA of the CDR3: TGCAGCGTTTTGGGGACAGGGGACACTGAAGCTTTCTTT.

The chain recombines TRBV28 with TRBJ2-7; 9 nucleotides match TRBD1. This CDR3 is 17 amino acids long. Losses at the gene ends were 6 bases for V and 0 bases for J; bases not matched to a gene: 12. The germline V gene has CDR1 MDHEN and CDR2 SYDVKM. The CDR3 nucleotides are TGTGCCAGCAGCACCAACTTGGACAGGGGCCTCTCCTACGAGCAGTACTTC. Amino acids: CASSTNLDRGLSYEQYF.

This clonotype turned up a few times. The chain has TRBV12-3 or TRBV12-4 and TRBJ2-7, with no clear D. The CDR3 runs to 12 residues. The germline V and J ends were trimmed by 3 bases and 4 bases, with 7 bases remaining between them. The CDR3 reads CASSFLLYEQYF. The CDR3 nucleotides read TGTGCCAGCAGTTTTTTGCTTTACGAGCAGTACTTC.

The V gene is TRBV15, the J gene TRBJ2-1; 7 bases are shared with TRBD2. V lost 2 bases, J lost 0 bases, and 10 bases stayed unmatched. CDR3 length: 18 amino acids. Per germline, CDR1 LNHNV and CDR2 YYDKDF (reference sequence). The CDR3 DNA reads as TGTGCCACCAGCAGATCAGCGGGACTCATGTCCTCCTACAATGAGCAGTTCTTC. Its protein product is CATSRSAGLMSSYNEQFF.

Comment on this clonotype: The junction shows a germline mismatch at one end, possibly a read error. The chain combines TRBV12-3 or TRBV12-4 with TRBJ1-4; D is possibly TRBD1 (6 bases). The CDR3 extends over 15 amino acids. In nucleotides, the CDR3 is TGTGCCTGCAGTTTCCAGGGGACAAGTAAGGAAAAACTGTTTTTT. Its protein is CACSFQGTSKEKLFF.

This chain connects TRBV20-1 to TRBJ2-7; 13 bases map to TRBD2. The J call is doubtful: the DNA matches TRBJ2-5 better. The germline V gene encodes CDR1 DFQATT and CDR2 SNEGSKA (reference sequence). This CDR3 contains 14 residues. CDR3 region: CSARTSGGKETQYF. The CDR3 DNA sequence: TGCAGTGCTCGGACTAGCGGGGGCAAAGAGACCCAGTACTTC.